These T cell receptor beta chains were read from a single sample in a study of T cells in Graves' hyperthyroidism and ophthalmopathy. TCRdb reanalysed the multiplex PCR reads using MiXCR and keeps one entry per CDR3 protein. Of roughly 520,000 distinct CDR3 sequences in the sample, less than 25% were seen once. The sequenced material came from blood. The receptor set was obtained from a woman in her twenties or thirties with Graves' ophthalmopathy. CDR3s include the opening cysteine and the closing phenylalanine or tryptophan. Each record gives: J gene, V gene, clone size, D gene, CDR3 length, CDR3 protein, CDR3 DNA. D genes are given only for firm matches. Clone sizes are given selectively: once, few, many, or a class where the clone is expanded.

J: TRBJ1-4; V: TRBV6-5; size: -; D: -; length: 15; CDR3: CASSYNGATNEKLFF; DNA: TGTGCCAGCAGTTACAACGGTGCAACTAATGAAAAACTGTTTTTT
J: TRBJ1-5; V: TRBV12-3/TRBV12-4; size: -; D: -; length: 18; CDR3: CASSLGSLGGRSNQPQHF; DNA: TGTGCCAGCAGTCTAGGGTCTTTAGGTGGGCGAAGCAATCAGCCCCAGCATTTT
J: TRBJ2-7; V: TRBV2; size: once; D: -; length: 13; CDR3: CASSEALRAEQYF; DNA: TGTGCCAGCAGTGAAGCGCTAAGGGCCGAGCAGTACTTC
J: TRBJ2-2; V: TRBV12-3/TRBV12-4; size: -; D: TRBD1; length: 16; CDR3: CASSYGDRVHTGELFF; DNA: TGTGCCAGCAGTTACGGGGACAGGGTGCACACCGGGGAGCTGTTTTTT
J: TRBJ1-2; V: TRBV6-1; size: many; D: -; length: 16; CDR3: CASSPMPPQGRNGYTF; DNA: TGTGCCAGCAGTCCTATGCCCCCACAGGGACGCAATGGCTACACCTTC
J: TRBJ2-7; V: TRBV6-2/TRBV6-3; size: many; D: -; length: 12; CDR3: CASSYIYYEQYF; DNA: TGTGCCAGCAGTTACATCTACTACGAGCAGTACTTC
J: TRBJ1-2; V: TRBV5-1; size: -; D: -; length: 16; CDR3: CASSLGSVPQFDGYTF; DNA: TGCGCCAGCAGCTTGGGTAGTGTCCCCCAGTTCGATGGCTACACCTTC
J: TRBJ1-1; V: TRBV10-3; size: many; D: -; length: 14; CDR3: CAIRGTDLNTEAFF; DNA: TGTGCCATCAGAGGGACGGATCTAAACACTGAAGCTTTCTTT
J: TRBJ2-7; V: TRBV29-1; size: many; D: TRBD1; length: 16; CDR3: CSVEAPYRGRFYEQYF; DNA: TGCAGCGTTGAAGCGCCTTACAGGGGGCGCTTCTACGAGCAGTACTTC
J: TRBJ2-7; V: TRBV5-1; size: many; D: TRBD1; length: 15; CDR3: CASSRTGQGFYEQYF; DNA: TGCGCCAGCAGCAGGACGGGACAGGGGTTCTACGAGCAGTACTTC
J: TRBJ1-2; V: TRBV12-3/TRBV12-4; size: -; D: -; length: 15; CDR3: CASSSGDTAGYGYTF; DNA: TGTGCCAGCAGTTCAGGGGACACCGCTGGTTATGGCTACACCTTC
J: TRBJ1-1; V: TRBV2; size: -; D: TRBD1; length: 13; CDR3: CASRGQGSAEAFF; DNA: TGTGCCAGCAGGGGACAGGGGTCTGCTGAAGCTTTCTTT
J: TRBJ2-7; V: TRBV27; size: many; D: TRBD1; length: 13; CDR3: CASGRDSLHEQYF; DNA: TGTGCCAGCGGCCGGGACAGCCTGCACGAGCAGTACTTC
J: TRBJ2-5; V: TRBV29-1; size: -; D: TRBD2; length: 12; CDR3: CSGGGAGETQYF; DNA: TGCAGCGGCGGGGGGGCCGGAGAGACCCAGTACTTC
J: TRBJ1-5; V: TRBV28; size: few; D: -; length: 14; CDR3: CASSPTGLSQPQHF; DNA: TGTGCCAGCAGTCCTACAGGGTTATCTCAGCCCCAGCATTTT
J: TRBJ2-2; V: TRBV4-3; size: few; D: TRBD1; length: 17; CDR3: CASSQGAGTGGTGELFF; DNA: TGCGCCAGCAGCCAAGGGGCGGGGACAGGGGGGACCGGGGAGCTGTTTTTT
J: TRBJ2-5; V: TRBV7-2; size: many; D: TRBD2; length: 17; CDR3: CASSPTWIAGGQETQYF; DNA: TGTGCCAGCAGCCCCACCTGGATAGCGGGGGGGCAAGAGACCCAGTACTTC
J: TRBJ2-7; V: TRBV2; size: once; D: -; length: 12; CDR3: CASTGVPYEQYF; DNA: TGTGCCAGCACAGGGGTTCCCTACGAGCAGTACTTC
J: TRBJ2-2; V: TRBV7-3; size: many; D: -; length: 13; CDR3: CATRDTNTGELFF; DNA: TGTGCCACCCGGGACACTAACACCGGGGAGCTGTTTTTT
J: TRBJ1-1; V: TRBV30; size: -; D: -; length: 12; CDR3: CAYAPAHTEAFF; DNA: TGTGCCTACGCCCCGGCGCACACTGAAGCTTTCTTT
J: TRBJ2-5; V: TRBV20-1; size: many; D: -; length: 8; CDR3: CSAMTQYF; DNA: TGCAGTGCTATGACCCAGTACTTC
J: TRBJ1-2; V: TRBV15; size: many; D: -; length: 14; CDR3: CATSNSRDRYGYTF; DNA: TGTGCCACCAGCAATTCTCGGGACCGCTATGGCTACACCTTC
J: TRBJ2-5; V: TRBV6-2/TRBV6-3; size: many; D: -; length: 16; CDR3: CASSYPGSGTQETQYF; DNA: TGTGCCAGCAGTTACCCGGGTTCCGGGACCCAAGAGACCCAGTACTTC
J: TRBJ2-7; V: TRBV2; size: -; D: TRBD2; length: 17; CDR3: CASSLPMIGAGEYEQYF; DNA: TGTGCCAGCAGCCTCCCCATGATAGGAGCGGGGGAGTACGAGCAGTACTTC
J: TRBJ1-2; V: TRBV19; size: many; D: -; length: 13; CDR3: CASSIGENYGYTF; DNA: TGTGCCAGTAGTATAGGAGAGAACTATGGCTACACCTTC
J: TRBJ1-6; V: TRBV24-1; size: many; D: -; length: 15; CDR3: CATSETGRDNSPLHF; DNA: TGTGCCACCAGTGAAACAGGGCGGGATAATTCACCCCTCCACTTT
J: TRBJ1-1; V: TRBV7-2; size: many; D: -; length: 15; CDR3: CASSPPRGQNTEAFF; DNA: TGTGCCAGCAGCCCACCCCGGGGACAGAACACTGAAGCTTTCTTT
J: TRBJ2-7; V: TRBV2; size: -; D: -; length: 13; CDR3: CASSADRAGEQYF; DNA: TGTGCCAGCAGTGCCGACAGGGCGGGGGAGCAGTACTTC
J: TRBJ1-2; V: TRBV6-2/TRBV6-3; size: many; D: TRBD1; length: 14; CDR3: CASSTQGQGGGYTF; DNA: TGTGCCAGCAGTACCCAAGGACAGGGAGGAGGCTACACCTTC
J: TRBJ2-7; V: TRBV20-1; size: many; D: -; length: 15; CDR3: CSASLKGRSSYEQYF; DNA: TGCAGTGCCTCACTAAAGGGACGGAGCTCCTACGAGCAGTACTTC
J: TRBJ2-7; V: TRBV4-1; size: many; D: -; length: 13; CDR3: CASSQVPSYEQYF; DNA: TGCGCCAGCAGCCAAGTACCGTCCTACGAGCAGTACTTC